Shown below are 2 T cell receptor beta chains from a single sample sequenced in a study of T-cell memory formation after mild COVID-19. TCRdb ran MiXCR on the 5' RACE reads and lists one entry per CDR3 protein. The sample has a few hundred thousand distinct CDR3 sequences; around 19% are singletons. The sample consisted of PBMCs or a T cell subset sorted from them (not recorded which). The receptor set was obtained from a young man who had mild COVID-19 (a few samples of this study predate the infection). Cell type and time point are not known.

This clonotype was counted between two and nine times. The genes are TRBV5-1 and TRBJ2-2; perhaps D is TRBD1 or TRBD2 (6 bases each). Germline loops: CDR1 SGHRS, CDR2 YFSETQ. Trimming removed 7 bases from V and 6 bases from J, with 22 bases in between. This CDR3 comprises 16 residues. The DNA for the CDR3 is TGCGCCAGCTCGAGGAGGGGGGACCCGCGAGCCGGGGAGCTGTTTTTT. It codes for CASSRRGDPRAGELFF.

The rearrangement links TRBV18 to TRBJ1-1; D is possibly TRBD1 (5 bases). With 3 bases removed from V and 4 bases from J, the gap between germline ends came to 18 bases. From germline, CDR1 is KGHSH and CDR2 LQKENI. The CDR3 extends over 16 amino acids. The CDR3 bases are TGTGCCAGCTCACCTCTTCCACTAGACAGCGTCACTGAAGCTTTCTTT. Its translation: CASSPLPLDSVTEAFF.